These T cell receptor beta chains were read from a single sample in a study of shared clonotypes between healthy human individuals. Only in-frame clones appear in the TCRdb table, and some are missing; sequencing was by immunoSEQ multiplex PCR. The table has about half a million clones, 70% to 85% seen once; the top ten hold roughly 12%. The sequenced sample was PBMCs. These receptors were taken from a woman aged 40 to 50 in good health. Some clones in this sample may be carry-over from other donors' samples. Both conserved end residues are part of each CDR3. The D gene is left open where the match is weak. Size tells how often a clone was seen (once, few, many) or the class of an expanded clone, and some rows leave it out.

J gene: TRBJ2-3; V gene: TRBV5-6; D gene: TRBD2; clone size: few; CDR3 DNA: TGTGCCAGCAGCTTGCGCCTAGCGGGAAACACAGATACGCAGTATTTT; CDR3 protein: CASSLRLAGNTDTQYF
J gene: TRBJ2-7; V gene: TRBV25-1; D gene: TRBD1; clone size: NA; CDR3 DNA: TGTGCCAGCAGTGGAGTAGGGACAGGACCCTACGAGCAGTACTTC; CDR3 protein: CASSGVGTGPYEQYF
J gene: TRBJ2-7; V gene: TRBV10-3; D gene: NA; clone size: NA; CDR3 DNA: TGTGCCATCAGTGATATAGCGTCTAGCTCCTACGAGCAGTACTTC; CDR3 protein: CAISDIASSSYEQYF
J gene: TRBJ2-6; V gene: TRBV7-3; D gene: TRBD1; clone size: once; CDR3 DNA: TGTGCCAGCAGCTCAGGACAGGGTTCCTTCTCTGGGGCCAACGTCCTGACTTTC; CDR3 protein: CASSSGQGSFSGANVLTF
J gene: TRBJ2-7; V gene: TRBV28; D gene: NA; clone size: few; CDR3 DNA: TGTGCCAGCAGTCCCTTGTCCGGGGCCTACGAGCAGTACTTC; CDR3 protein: CASSPLSGAYEQYF
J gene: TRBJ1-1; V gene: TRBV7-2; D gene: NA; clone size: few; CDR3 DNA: TGTGCCAGCAGCTTTCGAGACAGCATCAGGAACACTGAAGCTTTCTTT; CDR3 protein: CASSFRDSIRNTEAFF
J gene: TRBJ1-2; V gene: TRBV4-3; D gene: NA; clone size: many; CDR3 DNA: TGCGCCAGCAGCAGGACGGCTAACTATGGCTACACCTTC; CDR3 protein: CASSRTANYGYTF
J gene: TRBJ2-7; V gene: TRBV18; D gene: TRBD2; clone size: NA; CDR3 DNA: TGTGCCAGCTCACCGGGACTAGCGGGAAAGTACGAGCAGTACTTC; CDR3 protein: CASSPGLAGKYEQYF
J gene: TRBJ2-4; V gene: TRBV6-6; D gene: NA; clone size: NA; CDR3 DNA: TGTGCCAGCAGTTACTCAGGTCAGGGGATAAACATTCAGTACTTC; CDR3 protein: CASSYSGQGINIQYF
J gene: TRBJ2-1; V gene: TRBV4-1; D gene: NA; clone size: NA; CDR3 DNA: TGCGCCAGCAGCCCAGTGAGAGTCGAGTACAATGAGCAGTTCTTC; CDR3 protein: CASSPVRVEYNEQFF
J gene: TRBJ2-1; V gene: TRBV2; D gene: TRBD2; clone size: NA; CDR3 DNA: TGTGCCAGCAGTGAACGACTAGCGGGATGGAATGAGCAGTTCTTC; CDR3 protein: CASSERLAGWNEQFF
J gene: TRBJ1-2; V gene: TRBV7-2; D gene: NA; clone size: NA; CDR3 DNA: TGTGCCAGCAGCCCCCGTGGGACAATCTATGGCTACACCTTC; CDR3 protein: CASSPRGTIYGYTF
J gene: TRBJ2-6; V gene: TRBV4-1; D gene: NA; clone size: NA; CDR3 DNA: TGCGCCAGCAGCCGGACGTCGCTAGGGGATAGCTCTGGGGCCAACGTCCTGACTTTC; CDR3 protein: CASSRTSLGDSSGANVLTF
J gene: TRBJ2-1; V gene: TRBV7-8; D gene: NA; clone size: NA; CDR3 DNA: TGTGCCAGCAGCCCTGAGCGGGCTAGGGTCAATGAGCAGTTCTTC; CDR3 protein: CASSPERARVNEQFF
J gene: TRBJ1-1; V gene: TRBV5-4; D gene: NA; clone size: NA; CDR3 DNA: TGTGCCAGCAGCTTGACGTTGGTGAACACTGAAGCTTTCTTT; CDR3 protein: CASSLTLVNTEAFF
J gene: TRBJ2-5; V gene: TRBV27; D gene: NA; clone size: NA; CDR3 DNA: TGTGCCAGCAGACTAACACAAACAGGGAGCCGGGGGCTCCAAGAGACCCAGTACTTC; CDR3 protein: CASRLTQTGSRGLQETQYF
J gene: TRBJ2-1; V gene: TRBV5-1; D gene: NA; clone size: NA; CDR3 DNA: TGCGCCAGCAGCTTGGCCGGAGGGACCAGGCCCTATGAGCAGTTCTTC; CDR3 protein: CASSLAGGTRPYEQFF
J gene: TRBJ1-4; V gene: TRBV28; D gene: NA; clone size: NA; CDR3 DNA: TGTGCCAGCAGTTTGGGGACGGCAACGGGGCAAGAAAAACTGTTTTTT; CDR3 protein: CASSLGTATGQEKLFF
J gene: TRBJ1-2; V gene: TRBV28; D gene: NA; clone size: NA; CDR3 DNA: TGTGCCAGCAGTCCGGGACCGGCCTATGGCTACACCTTC; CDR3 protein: CASSPGPAYGYTF
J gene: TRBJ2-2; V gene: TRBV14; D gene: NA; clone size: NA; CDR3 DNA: TGTGCCAGCAGCATCTCAAGAGGGGCTGGGGAGCTGTTTTTT; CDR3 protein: CASSISRGAGELFF
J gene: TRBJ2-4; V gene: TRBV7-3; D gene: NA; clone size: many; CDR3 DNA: TGTGCCAGCAGCTGGATCGGACTAGCCAAAAACATTCAGTACTTC; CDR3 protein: CASSWIGLAKNIQYF
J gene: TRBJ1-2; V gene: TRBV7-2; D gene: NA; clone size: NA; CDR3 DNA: TGTGCCAGCAGCATACAGGGACGTGGCTACACCTTC; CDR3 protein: CASSIQGRGYTF
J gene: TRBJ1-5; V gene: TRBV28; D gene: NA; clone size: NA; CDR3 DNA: TGTGCCAGCAGTCCGGGACGTTCTGGCAATCAGCCCCAGCATTTT; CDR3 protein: CASSPGRSGNQPQHF
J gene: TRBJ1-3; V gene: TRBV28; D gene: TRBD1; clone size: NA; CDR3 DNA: TGTGCCAGCAGTTCCCCAGGCAGGGGGCTAGGAAACACCATATATTTT; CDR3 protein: CASSSPGRGLGNTIYF
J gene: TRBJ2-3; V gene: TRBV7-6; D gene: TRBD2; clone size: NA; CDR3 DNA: TGTGCCAGCAGCTTAGAGGCGGGAGTCAGCACAGATACGCAGTATTTT; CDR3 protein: CASSLEAGVSTDTQYF
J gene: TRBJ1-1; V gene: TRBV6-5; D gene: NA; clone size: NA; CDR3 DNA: TGTGCCAGCAGTCGTCCACAGCTCGGGCTCACTGAAGCTTTCTTT; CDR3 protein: CASSRPQLGLTEAFF
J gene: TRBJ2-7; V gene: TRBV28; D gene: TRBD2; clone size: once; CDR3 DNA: TGTGCCAGCAGTTTGGCGGGAGGTCCCCCTGGCGAGCAGTACTTC; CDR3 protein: CASSLAGGPPGEQYF
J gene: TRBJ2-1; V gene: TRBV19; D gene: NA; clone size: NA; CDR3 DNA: TGTGCCAGTTCGGACTATTCTTACTCCTACAATGAGCAGTTCTTC; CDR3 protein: CASSDYSYSYNEQFF
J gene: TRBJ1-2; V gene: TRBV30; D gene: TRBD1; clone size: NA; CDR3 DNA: TGTGCCTGGAAAACTACCGGGACAGCCACCTATGGCTACACCTTC; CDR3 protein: CAWKTTGTATYGYTF
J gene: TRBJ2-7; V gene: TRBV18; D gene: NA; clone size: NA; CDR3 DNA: TGTGCCAGCTCACCGGTTCCAGGGTTATCCTACGAGCAGTACTTC; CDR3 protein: CASSPVPGLSYEQYF
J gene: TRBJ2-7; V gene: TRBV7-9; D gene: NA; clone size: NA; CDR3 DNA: TGTGCCAGCAGCTTCCCGGGGGCCCCCTACGAGCAGTACTTC; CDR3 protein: CASSFPGAPYEQYF
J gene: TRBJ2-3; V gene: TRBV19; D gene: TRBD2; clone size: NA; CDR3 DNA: TGTGCCAGTCGGCTAGCGGGAGGGCCGAGCACAGATACGCAGTATTTT; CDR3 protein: CASRLAGGPSTDTQYF
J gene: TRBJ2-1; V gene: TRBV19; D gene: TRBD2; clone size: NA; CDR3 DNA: TGTGCCAGTAGTATGCTAGCGGGGGAGCAGTTCTTC; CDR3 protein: CASSMLAGEQFF
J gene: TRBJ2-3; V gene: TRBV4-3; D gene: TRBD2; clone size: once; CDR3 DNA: TGCGCCAGCAGCCAAGAAGTCCGAGCGGGAGCCCCAGATACGCAGTATTTT; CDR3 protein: CASSQEVRAGAPDTQYF
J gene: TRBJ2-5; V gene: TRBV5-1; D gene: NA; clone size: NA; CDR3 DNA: TGCGCCAGCAGCTTGGACAGGGTAGCGGAGACCCAGTACTTC; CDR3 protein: CASSLDRVAETQYF
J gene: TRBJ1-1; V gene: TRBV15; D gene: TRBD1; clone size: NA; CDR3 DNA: TGTGCCACCAGCAGTGATGGACAGGGGATTGTGAAAGCTTTCTTT; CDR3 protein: CATSSDGQGIVKAFF
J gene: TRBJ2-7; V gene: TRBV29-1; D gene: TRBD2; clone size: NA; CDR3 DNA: TGCAGCGTTTCCCAGGGGTCTAGCGGGGGCTCCTACGAGCAGTACTTC; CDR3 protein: CSVSQGSSGGSYEQYF
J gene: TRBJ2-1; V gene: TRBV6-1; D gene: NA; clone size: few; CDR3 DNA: TGTGCCAGCAGTGAAGTGGCAGTAAGAAACAATGAGCAGTTCTTC; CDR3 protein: CASSEVAVRNNEQFF
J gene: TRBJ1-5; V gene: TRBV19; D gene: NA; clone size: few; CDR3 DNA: TGTGCCAGTAGTGCGACCCCAGGACAGTCTCAGCCCCAGCATTTT; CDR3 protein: CASSATPGQSQPQHF
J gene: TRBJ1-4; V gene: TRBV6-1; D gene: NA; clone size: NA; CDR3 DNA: TGTGCCAGCTTTCCAGGGGATGCTAATGAAAAACTGTTTTTT; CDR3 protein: CASFPGDANEKLFF
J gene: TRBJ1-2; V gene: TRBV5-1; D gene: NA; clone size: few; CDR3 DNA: TGCGCCAGCAGCTTGGCAGCTGATAGCTACACCTTC; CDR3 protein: CASSLAADSYTF
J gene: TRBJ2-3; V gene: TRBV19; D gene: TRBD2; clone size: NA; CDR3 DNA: TGTGCCAGTAGTTCCGGACTAGCGGTTAGCACAGATACGCAGTATTTT; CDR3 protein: CASSSGLAVSTDTQYF
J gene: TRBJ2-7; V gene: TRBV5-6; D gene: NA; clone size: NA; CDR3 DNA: TGTGCCAGCAGCTTAGGGATATTCTACGAGCAGTACTTC; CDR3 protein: CASSLGIFYEQYF
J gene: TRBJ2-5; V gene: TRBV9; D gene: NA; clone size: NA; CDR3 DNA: TGTGCCAGCAGCGTAGGGGGCAGGGGATCCCAAGAGACCCAGTACTTC; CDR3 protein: CASSVGGRGSQETQYF
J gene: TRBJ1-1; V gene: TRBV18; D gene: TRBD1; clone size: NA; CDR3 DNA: TGTGCCAGCTCACCACGGGGACAGGGCCTTGAAGCTTTCTTT; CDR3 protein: CASSPRGQGLEAFF
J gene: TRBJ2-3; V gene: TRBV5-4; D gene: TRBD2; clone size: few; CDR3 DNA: TGTGCCAGCAGCTTAGCGGGAGACGGCACAGATACGCAGTATTTT; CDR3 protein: CASSLAGDGTDTQYF
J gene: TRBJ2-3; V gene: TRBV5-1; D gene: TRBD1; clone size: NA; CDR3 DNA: TGCGCCAGCAGACGACAGGGGACTAGCACAGATACGCAGTATTTT; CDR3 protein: CASRRQGTSTDTQYF
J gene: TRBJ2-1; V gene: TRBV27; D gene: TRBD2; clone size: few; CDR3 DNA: TGTGCCAGCAGTCCGGGACTAGGGGTGGTTGAGCAGTTCTTC; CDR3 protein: CASSPGLGVVEQFF
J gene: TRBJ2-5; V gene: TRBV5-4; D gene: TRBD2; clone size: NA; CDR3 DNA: TGTGCCAGCAGCTTGGTGACGACTAGCGAAGAGACCCAGTACTTC; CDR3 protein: CASSLVTTSEETQYF